These 24 T cell receptor beta chains share one sample of origin, sequenced in a study of somatic mutations in cytotoxic T cells in rheumatoid arthritis. Only in-frame clones appear in the TCRdb table, and some are missing; sequencing was by immunoSEQ multiplex PCR. The sample yields approximately 13,000 clones, 74% seen once. The sequenced material came from CD8+ T cells sorted from blood. These receptors came from an adult with rheumatoid arthritis.

The chain carries TRBV7-9 and TRBJ2-5; tentatively, D is TRBD1 (6 bases). Germline loops: CDR1 SEHNR, CDR2 FQNEAQ (reference sequence). Trimming removed 7 bases from V and 1 base from J, with 10 bases in between. The CDR3 spans 13 residues. CDR3 sequence (DNA): TGTGCCAGCATCCAAGGGGGCCAAGAGACCCAGTACTTC. It encodes CASIQGGQETQYF.

V and J are TRBV9 and TRBJ2-4, with D perhaps matching TRBD1 (6 bases). The CDR3 runs to 15 residues. Trimming took off 3 bases at V and 1 base at J, with 11 bases between the two ends. Per germline, CDR1 SGDLS and CDR2 YYNGEE. This CDR3 is CASSETGGAKNIQYF. The CDR3 DNA is TGTGCCAGCAGCGAGACAGGTGGGGCCAAAAACATTCAGTACTTC. Full variable domain (rest looked up from reference TRBV9 and TRBJ2-4): DSGVTQTPKHLITATGQRVTLRCSPRSGDLSVYWYQQSLDQGLQFLIQYYNGEERAKGNILERFSAQQFPDLHSELNLSSLELGDSALYFCASSETGGAKNIQYFGAGTRLSVL.

DNA for the CDR3: TGTGCCAGCAGCCCCATCGACAGGGGTTCCACAGATACGCAGTATTTT. Encoded protein: CASSPIDRGSTDTQYF. The V call is TRBV5-5, the J call TRBJ2-3; 8 bases align to TRBD1. Germline CDR1 SGHKS, CDR2 YYEKEE (reference sequence). Trimming took 4 bases from V and 2 from J; bases not matched to a gene: 9. The CDR3 is 16 residues long.

V usage is TRBV15 and J usage is TRBJ1-5, with 7 bases matching TRBD1. This CDR3 is built from 15 residues. Germline V CDR1 and CDR2: LNHNV, YYDKDF (reference sequence). V lost 5 bases and J lost 3; bases outside the gene matches: 7. This CDR3 reads CATSGRTGPNQPQHF. The CDR3 DNA sequence: TGTGCCACCAGCGGTCGGACAGGCCCCAATCAGCCCCAGCATTTT.

This clone appeared a few times. The chain combines TRBV9 with TRBJ1-5, with D perhaps TRBD1 (5 bases). Trimming removed 1 base at V and 2 bases at J, with 7 bases between. The CDR3 contains 14 residues. Germline CDR1 SGDLS, CDR2 YYNGEE. The CDR3 coding sequence is TGTGCCAGCAGCGTACAGGGAGGCAATCAGCCCCAGCATTTT. This gives the protein CASSVQGGNQPQHF.

J is TRBJ1-5 and V is TRBV6-5, with a tentative D call TRBD1 (6 bases). V was clipped by 2 bases and J by 5 bases, with 7 bases between them. CDR3 size: 13 residues. Per the germline V gene, CDR1 is MNHEY and CDR2 is SVGAGI. The CDR3 nucleotides read TGTGCCAGCAGTTACAGGGGGGATCAGCCCCAGCATTTT. Translation gives CASSYRGDQPQHF.

The chain joins TRBV4-1 to TRBJ1-2; D gene unclear. Germline V gene sequence: CDR1 MGHRA, CDR2 YSYEKL. V was cut by 5 bases and J by 5 bases, with 9 bases left in between. The CDR3 runs 12 residues. The CDR3 region has the DNA TGCGCCAGCAGCTCCCGGCGTTATGGCTACACCTTC. Residues: CASSSRRYGYTF.

The J gene is TRBJ1-5, the V gene TRBV9, with D unclear. The germline V gene has CDR1 SGDLS and CDR2 YYNGEE. V lost 0 bases, J lost 6 bases, and 10 bases lay in between. The CDR3 is 14 residues long. CDR3 nucleotide sequence: TGTGCCAGCAGCGTAGGGGGAGAGGGTCAGCCCCAGCATTTT. Protein product: CASSVGGEGQPQHF.

The V gene is TRBV10-2, the J gene TRBJ1-4; D remains ambiguous. The CDR3 is 16 amino acids. Trimming pared 8 bases from V and 0 bases from J, leaving 16 bases between. CDR1 is WSHSY, CDR2 SAAADI, per germline. The CDR3 bases are TGCGCCAGCGGTAGTCCAAGTCCATCAACTAATGAAAAACTGTTTTTT. Its protein product is CASGSPSPSTNEKLFF.

The chain is built from TRBV5-1 and TRBJ2-1; TRBD1 matches 8 bases. V lost 4 bases to trimming and J lost 7 bases; unmatched junction nucleotides: 7. The CDR3 extends over 14 amino acids. The V gene's germline CDR1 is SGHRS and CDR2 YFSETQ. The CDR3 DNA reads TGCGCCAGCAGCACACGACAGGGGAATAATGAGCAGTTCTTC. Its protein product is CASSTRQGNNEQFF.

The chain recombines TRBV25-1 with TRBJ2-2; 11 nucleotides line up with TRBD2. V lost 4 bases, J lost 6 bases, and 4 bases stayed unmatched. This CDR3 region has 15 residues. CDR1 MGHDK and CDR2 SYGVNS come from the germline V gene. The CDR3: CASSGSGGAAGELFF. CDR3 nucleotides: TGTGCCAGCAGTGGTAGCGGGGGGGCCGCCGGGGAGCTGTTTTTT.

This sequence joins TRBV7-8 and TRBJ1-6; D may be TRBD1 (5 bases). Germline CDR1 reads SGHVS; CDR2 reads FQNEAQ. Trimming left V 4 bases short and J 10 bases short, with 17 bases between. The CDR3 length is 15 residues. CDR3 nucleotides: TGTGCCAGCAGCTCCCGGGACGGCTCTTGGTCACCCCTCCACTTT. Translated, it gives CASSSRDGSWSPLHF.

This clone came up a few times. This chain connects TRBV7-2 to TRBJ1-3; D is unclear. CDR3 length: 13 amino acids. Germline CDR1 is SGHTA and CDR2 is FQGNSA. With 8 bases removed from V and 4 bases from J, the gap between germline ends came to 12 bases. CDR3 residues: CASYPITGNTIYF. DNA for the CDR3: TGTGCCAGCTATCCGATCACCGGAAACACCATATATTTT.

The gene calls are TRBV19 and TRBJ1-5, with TRBD1 as a possible D gene (5 bases). The CDR3 contains 15 residues. V was pared by 5 bases and J by 1 base, with 12 bases between. The germline CDR1 and CDR2 sequences are LNHDA and SQIVND (reference sequence). CDR3 nucleotides: TGTGCCAGTAGTCCCTCCCGGGACAGCAATCAGCCCCAGCATTTT. This translates into CASSPSRDSNQPQHF.

The gene calls are TRBV27 and TRBJ2-1; 9 bases are shared with TRBD1. Per germline, CDR1 MNHEY and CDR2 SMNVEV (reference sequence). CDR3 length equals 16 residues. After removal of 6 bases from V and 7 bases from J, the junction contained 13 bases not matched to a gene. The CDR3 is CASSLPLGQGLNEQFF. The CDR3 DNA reads TGTGCCAGCAGCCTACCGTTAGGACAGGGGTTGAATGAGCAGTTCTTC.

The chain couples TRBV27 to TRBJ2-2; D gene uncertain. V was cut by 3 bases and J by 4 bases, with 3 bases left in between. Germline V CDR1 and CDR2: MNHEY, SMNVEV (reference sequence). The CDR3 length is 12 residues. The CDR3 nucleotides read TGTGCCAGCAGTTTCGGCACCGGGGAGCTGTTTTTT. It is translated as CASSFGTGELFF.

The chain couples TRBV6-5 to TRBJ2-5; tentative D call: TRBD1 (6 bases). The J call is in doubt because the DNA end fits TRBJ2-7 better. The CDR3 extends over 14 amino acids. The V gene's germline CDR1 is MNHEY and CDR2 SVGAGI. The chain's CDR3 is CASSYFGQPYEQYF. The CDR3 DNA reads TGTGCCAGCAGTTACTTCGGACAGCCCTACGAGCAGTACTTC.

The V gene is TRBV14, the J gene TRBJ2-3, with TRBD1 matching 7 bases. This CDR3 contains 16 residues. With 5 bases clipped from V and 5 bases from J, the junction kept 13 bases outside the gene matches. Germline CDR1 and CDR2: SGHDN and FVKESK. CDR3 DNA: TGTGCCAGCAGCTTTAACAGGGGTATGCGGGTAGATACGCAGTATTTT. Translated, it gives CASSFNRGMRVDTQYF. Full variable domain (missing parts from reference TRBV14 and TRBJ2-3): EAGVTQFPSHSVIEKGQTVTLRCDPISGHDNLYWYRRVMGKEIKFLLHFVKESKQDESGMPNNRFLAERTGGTYSTLKVQPAELEDSGVYFCASSFNRGMRVDTQYFGPGTRLTVL.

CDR3 nucleotide sequence: TGTGCCTGGAGTATTGCGACGAACGAGCAGTACTTC. Its protein is CAWSIATNEQYF. This sequence joins TRBV30 and TRBJ2-7; D not certain. Germline values: CDR1 GTSNPN, CDR2 SVGIG (reference sequence). Trimming took off 2 bases at V and 5 bases at J, with 10 bases between the two ends. CDR3 length: 12 amino acids. The whole variable domain, remainder taken from reference TRBV30 and TRBJ2-7, is SQTIHQWPATLVQPVGSPLSLECTVEGTSNPNLYWYRQAAGRGLQLLFYSVGIGQISSEVPQNLSASRPQDRQFILSSKKLLLSDSGFYLCAWSIATNEQYFGPGTRLTVT.

The chain is built from TRBV28 and TRBJ1-2, with 7 positions matching TRBD1. The V gene end was trimmed by 4 bases and the J gene end by 4 bases; junction bases not matched to a gene: 6. Germline-derived CDR1 and CDR2 are MDHEN and SYDVKM. CDR3 length: 14 residues. The CDR3 sequence is CASSSRDRLYGYTF. In nucleotides, the CDR3 is TGTGCCAGCAGTTCCCGGGACAGACTCTATGGCTACACCTTC.

This chain links TRBV6-1 with TRBJ2-5, with D perhaps given as TRBD1 or TRBD2 (5 bases each). The V gene lost 6 bases and the J gene lost 7 bases, with 21 bases spanning the gap. Germline V CDR1 and CDR2: MNHNS, SASEGT. This CDR3 has 15 residues. CDR3 sequence (DNA): TGTGCCAGCAGCGCCACCGAGGGGTGGGTGGGGACCCAGTACTTC. Encoded protein: CASSATEGWVGTQYF.

This chain joins TRBV27 and TRBJ2-1, with 14 positions matching TRBD2. V dropped 0 bases and J dropped 2; count of bases not matched to a gene: 6. Germline V gene lookup returns CDR1 MNHEY and CDR2 SMNVEV (reference sequence). The CDR3 covers 19 residues. For the CDR3, the DNA is TGTGCCAGCAGTTTATCCGGGACTAGCGGGGGCCTCACCTACAATGAGCAGTTCTTC. Its translation: CASSLSGTSGGLTYNEQFF.

The sample holds one count of this clone. The chain combines TRBV6-1 with TRBJ1-1; the match to TRBD1 covers 7 bases. V dropped 3 bases and J dropped 2; count of bases not matched to a gene: 12. This CDR3 is built from 17 residues. CDR1 is MNHNS, CDR2 SASEGT, per germline. DNA for the CDR3: TGTGCCAGCAGTGACGGGACAGACCTGTCGGCTAACACTGAAGCTTTCTTT. It codes for CASSDGTDLSANTEAFF.

This chain connects TRBV19 to TRBJ2-7; TRBD1 matches at 9 bases. CDR1 is LNHDA and CDR2 is SQIVND in the germline V gene (reference sequence). CDR3 length: 14 amino acids. The trim removed 5 bases at V and 2 bases at J, leaving 4 bases unmatched. The DNA of the CDR3 is TGTGCCAGTAGTTGGGGACAGGGCACCTACGAGCAGTACTTC. Its protein product is CASSWGQGTYEQYF.